This T cell receptor beta chain was identified during a study of cytomegalovirus exposure and HLA in healthy donors. Study observations and caveats: TCR beta sequences reportedly predicted the HLA-A and HLA-B alleles of most subjects accurately.

PCR primers comprised 60 Vbeta and 13 Jbeta primers. The data were produced by immunoSEQ multiplex PCR, yet TCRdb's version contains in-frame clones alone and is incomplete. The sample consists of tens of thousands of clones, approximately 84% of them appearing once. The sample holds a few counts of this clone. Antigen specificity is unknown. The germline V gene has CDR1 ENHRY and CDR2 SYGVKD. This CDR3 region has 13 residues. The V end lost 3 bases, the J end lost 0 bases, and 3 bases lay between the germline ends. The V call is TRBV10-3, the J call TRBJ1-5; D gene ambiguous. The TCR was taken from a man younger than 35 in good health and CMV-seronegative. The sample taken for sequencing was PBMCs. CDR3 sequence reads: CAISDSSNQPQHF. In nucleotides, the CDR3 is TGTGCCATCAGTGATAGTAGCAATCAGCCCCAGCATTTT.